Shown below are 24 T cell receptor beta chains from a single sample sequenced in a study of CD8 T cells in ankylosing spondylitis (TCRdb year 2017). Libraries came from 5' RACE. The sequencer listed for this sample is Illumina HiSeq 2500. TCRdb reprocessed the public reads (quality trimming at Q25 with fastp, clone calling with MiXCR) and kept in-frame beta chains. Entries that share a CDR3 protein sequence are merged under the most common genes and DNA. The sample contains 210,000 or so distinct CDR3 sequences, roughly 8.2% of them found a single time. Around 4.9% of the sample is in the top ten clones. The sequencing input was blood, either unsorted or a sorted T cell fraction (not recorded which). These receptors all stem from a female donor with ankylosing spondylitis or in good health (not recorded which).

With regard to this clonotype: Germline is not matched at one junction end, which may reflect a read error. V and J are TRBV12-3 or TRBV12-4 and TRBJ2-7; D may match TRBD1 or TRBD2 (5 bases each). The CDR3 contains 15 residues. The CDR3 coding sequence is TGTGCCAGCAGTTTAGAGGCAGGGAGCTCCTGCGAGCAGTACTTC. It yields the protein CASSLEAGSSCEQYF.

This clonotype was seen at least ten times. The J gene is TRBJ1-2, the V gene TRBV7-2, with 8 bases identical to TRBD1. The germline V gene encodes CDR1 SGHTA and CDR2 FQGNSA. With 0 bases clipped from V and 8 bases from J, the junction kept 11 bases outside the gene matches. This CDR3 spans 16 amino acids. CDR3 sequence reads: CASSLAQGAPAQGYTF. The CDR3 DNA follows: TGTGCCAGCAGCTTAGCCCAGGGGGCCCCGGCTCAAGGCTACACCTTC. The whole variable domain, remainder taken from reference TRBV7-2 and TRBJ1-2, is GAGVSQSPSNKVTEKGKDVELRCDPISGHTALYWYRQSLGQGLEFLIYFQGNSAPDKSGLPSDRFSAERTGGSVSTLTIQRTQQEDSAVYLCASSLAQGAPAQGYTFGSGTRLTVV.

The table lists this clonotype with many counts. This chain uses TRBV5-6 with TRBJ2-1, with D maybe TRBD1 (5 bases). V was trimmed by 6 bases and J by 1 base, leaving 29 bases between them. This CDR3 is 20 amino acids long. Germline CDR1 is SGHDT and CDR2 is YYEEEE. CDR3 sequence reads: CASTKAGLSPFGWSYNEQFF. The CDR3 DNA sequence: TGTGCCAGCACCAAGGCAGGGCTCAGCCCATTCGGGTGGTCCTACAATGAGCAGTTCTTC. Full variable domain (rest looked up from reference TRBV5-6 and TRBJ2-1): DAGVTQSPTHLIKTRGQQVTLRCSPKSGHDTVSWYQQALGQGPQFIFQYYEEEERQRGNFPDRFSGHQFPNYSSELNVNALLLGDSALYLCASTKAGLSPFGWSYNEQFFGPGTRLTVL.

There are many counts of this clonotype. J is TRBJ2-3 and V is TRBV10-3, with 9 bases that match TRBD2. V lost 7 bases, J lost 0 bases, and 20 bases stayed unmatched. In germline, CDR1 is ENHRY, CDR2 SYGVKD. The length of the CDR3 is 20 residues. The CDR3 DNA sequence: TGTGCCATCAACCTTGAGGCTAGCGGGACAGCCGCTCCTAGCACAGATACGCAGTATTTT. Translating it yields CAINLEASGTAAPSTDTQYF.

This clonotype was seen ten or more times. The CDR3 spells CSAGTGNYGYTF. The CDR3 DNA is TGCAGCGCAGGGACAGGGAACTATGGCTACACCTTC. This sequence joins TRBV29-1 and TRBJ1-2, with 9 bases identical to TRBD1. V lost 7 bases to trimming and J lost 2 bases; unmatched junction nucleotides: 2. Germline lookup yields CDR1 SQVTM and CDR2 ANQGSEA. The CDR3 is 12 residues long. Drawing the rest from reference TRBV29-1 and TRBJ1-2, the complete variable domain is SAVISQKPSRDICQRGTSLTIQCQVDSQVTMMFWYRQQPGQSLTLIATANQGSEATYESGFVIDKFPISRPNLTFSTLTVSNMSPEDSSIYLCSAGTGNYGYTFGSGTRLTVV.

This clonotype has ten or more counts. The V and J genes are TRBV7-9 and TRBJ2-1; TRBD2 matches 14 bases. The ends lost 5 bases at V and 8 bases at J; junction bases unmatched: 8. Germline CDR1 SEHNR, CDR2 FQNEAQ (reference sequence). There are 16 residues in the CDR3. CDR3: CASSTSGLAGADEQFF. CDR3 DNA sequence: TGTGCCAGCAGCACCTCGGGACTAGCGGGAGCAGATGAGCAGTTCTTC.

This clonotype was seen many times. The chain links TRBV20-1 to TRBJ2-7, with 8 bases matching TRBD2. The CDR3 loop spans 14 amino acids. Germline V gives CDR1 DFQATT, CDR2 SNEGSKA (reference sequence). Trimming cost V 2 bases and J 6 bases; bases outside gene matches: 9. CDR3 region: CSARSGGTKSEQYF. The CDR3 nucleotides are TGCAGTGCTAGATCGGGGGGGACTAAGAGCGAGCAGTACTTC.

There are a few counts of this clonotype. The gene calls are TRBV9 and TRBJ2-1; D call uncertain. The CDR3 runs to 13 residues. CDR1 is SGDLS, CDR2 YYNGEE, per germline. Trimming removed 3 bases at V and 8 bases at J, with 12 bases between. This CDR3 reads CASSGTDRHEQFF. Written as DNA, the CDR3 is TGTGCCAGCAGCGGGACCGACCGGCATGAGCAGTTCTTC. Combining the CDR3 with reference TRBV9 and TRBJ2-1 gives the whole variable domain DSGVTQTPKHLITATGQRVTLRCSPRSGDLSVYWYQQSLDQGLQFLIQYYNGEERAKGNILERFSAQQFPDLHSELNLSSLELGDSALYFCASSGTDRHEQFFGPGTRLTVL.

This clonotype has at least ten counts. The V and J genes are TRBV29-1 and TRBJ2-5; 8 bases are shared with TRBD2. Germline values: CDR1 SQVTM, CDR2 ANQGSEA. V was pared by 4 bases and J by 5 bases, with 3 bases of the junction left unmatched. This CDR3 has 12 residues. DNA of the CDR3: TGCAGCGTTGGCGGGAGGACGGAGACCCAGTACTTC. This translates into CSVGGRTETQYF.

In this sample, this clonotype turned up many times. The chain employs TRBV6-2 or TRBV6-3 and TRBJ2-1; D might be TRBD2 (6 bases). Trimming shortened V by 6 bases and J by 7 bases, and 19 bases separated the two germline ends. The CDR3 is made up of 15 amino acids. Germline lookup yields CDR1 MNHEY and CDR2 SVGEGT. CDR3 amino acids: CASSRSTGVTNEQFF. The CDR3 DNA follows: TGTGCCAGCAGCCGATCCACGGGAGTCACTAATGAGCAGTTCTTC.

This clonotype appeared a few times. The chain is built from TRBV6-1 and TRBJ2-1; 10 bases match TRBD2. The CDR3 runs to 17 residues. From germline, CDR1 is MNHNS and CDR2 SASEGT. V lost 6 bases to trimming and J lost 7 bases; unmatched junction nucleotides: 15. In DNA form, the CDR3 reads TGTGCCAGCAGCCCACCGCGAACTAGCGGGACTTGGAATGAGCAGTTCTTC. It is translated as CASSPPRTSGTWNEQFF.

This clonotype was picked up many times. The chain employs TRBV6-1 and TRBJ2-2; 8 nucleotides agree with TRBD1. This CDR3 region has 15 residues. V lost 6 bases to trimming and J lost 4 bases; unmatched junction nucleotides: 7. Germline CDR1 and CDR2: MNHNS and SASEGT. CDR3 sequence reads: CASRIGTGLTGELFF. CDR3 sequence (DNA): TGTGCCAGCAGAATAGGGACAGGACTCACCGGGGAGCTGTTTTTT.

The rearrangement uses TRBV7-2 and TRBJ2-2; the D gene is possibly TRBD2 (6 bases). This CDR3 comprises 15 residues. V was shortened by 3 bases and J by 5 bases, with 13 bases between the two germline ends. Germline V lookup: CDR1 SGHTA, CDR2 FQGNSA. DNA for the CDR3: TGTGCCAGCAGCTTGGGGAGCGGGCTGACCGGGGAGCTGTTTTTT. Translating it yields CASSLGSGLTGELFF.

This clonotype was seen many times. The rearrangement joins TRBV29-1 to TRBJ2-4, with D possibly matching TRBD1 (6 bases). V shed 0 bases and J shed 8 bases, with 14 bases lying between them. CDR1 is SQVTM and CDR2 is ANQGSEA in the germline V gene. The CDR3 is 14 residues long. CDR3 sequence (DNA): TGCAGCGTTGAAGATCAAGGGGGTACGCACATTCAGTACTTC. As protein: CSVEDQGGTHIQYF.

This clonotype was counted at least ten times. CDR3 bases: TGTGCCAGCAGCTTAGTATCCGGAAACAATGAGCAGTTCTTC. Translated, it gives CASSLVSGNNEQFF. V gene TRBV7-2 combines with J gene TRBJ2-1; D call uncertain. Between the trimmed V and J ends, which lost 1 base and 5 bases, there was a span of 9 bases. CDR1 is SGHTA, CDR2 FQGNSA, per germline. This CDR3 region has 14 residues. The full variable domain, completed using reference TRBV7-2 and TRBJ2-1, is GAGVSQSPSNKVTEKGKDVELRCDPISGHTALYWYRQSLGQGLEFLIYFQGNSAPDKSGLPSDRFSAERTGGSVSTLTIQRTQQEDSAVYLCASSLVSGNNEQFFGPGTRLTVL.

Ten or more counts support this clonotype. The rearrangement uses TRBV4-2 and TRBJ2-2, with no clear D. From germline, CDR1 is LGHNA and CDR2 YNFKEQ. This CDR3 region has 13 residues. V was shortened by 5 bases and J by 2 bases, with 6 bases between the two germline ends. The CDR3 sequence: CASSELNTGELFF. CDR3 nucleotide sequence: TGTGCCAGCAGCGAGCTTAACACCGGGGAGCTGTTTTTT.

This chain links TRBV5-4 with TRBJ2-2, with 10 bases matching TRBD2. V was pared by 5 bases and J by 0 bases, with 4 bases of the junction left unmatched. CDR1 SGHNT and CDR2 YYREEE come from the germline V gene (reference sequence). The CDR3 extends over 16 amino acids. CDR3 nucleotide sequence: TGTGCCAGCAGAGATAGCGGGAGGCCGAACACCGGGGAGCTGTTTTTT. This encodes CASRDSGRPNTGELFF.

J is TRBJ2-7 and V is TRBV20-1; TRBD2 matches 9 bases. From germline, CDR1 is DFQATT and CDR2 SNEGSKA (reference sequence). The junction had 4 bases not matched to a gene; V was cut back by 5 bases and J by 5 bases. The CDR3 length is 12 residues. CDR3 coding DNA: TGCAGTGCTCCAGCGGGAGGCGACGAGCAGTACTTC. Translated, it gives CSAPAGGDEQYF.

Ten or more counts support this clonotype. J is TRBJ2-3 and V is TRBV5-1; possible D gene TRBD2, 6 bases. The CDR3 spans 18 residues. Per the germline V gene, CDR1 is SGHRS and CDR2 is YFSETQ. The V gene lost 1 base and the J gene lost 0 bases, with 18 bases spanning the gap. This CDR3 is CASSLQTLAATSTDTQYF. CDR3 in DNA: TGCGCCAGCAGCTTGCAAACATTAGCGGCAACTAGCACAGATACGCAGTATTTT. The whole variable domain, filled in from reference TRBV5-1 and TRBJ2-3, reads KAGVTQTPRYLIKTRGQQVTLSCSPISGHRSVSWYQQTPGQGLQFLFEYFSETQRNKGNFPGRFSGRQFSNSRSEMNVSTLELGDSALYLCASSLQTLAATSTDTQYFGPGTRLTVL.

This clonotype occurred many times. This chain joins TRBV7-2 and TRBJ1-1; a possible D gene is TRBD1 (5 bases). CDR3 size: 14 residues. V shed 0 bases and J shed 5 bases, with 10 bases lying between them. Germline V CDR1 and CDR2: SGHTA, FQGNSA. The CDR3 protein is CASSLAPRGTEAFF. In DNA form, the CDR3 reads TGTGCCAGCAGCTTAGCGCCACGGGGGACTGAAGCTTTCTTT.

This clonotype was seen ten or more times. The rearrangement links TRBV20-1 to TRBJ2-2; 12 nucleotides align to TRBD2. Per the germline V gene, CDR1 is DFQATT and CDR2 is SNEGSKA (reference sequence). This CDR3 is built from 15 residues. Trimming took 6 bases from V and 5 from J; bases not matched to a gene: 7. The CDR3 here is CSARTSGRTTGELFF. The CDR3 DNA sequence: TGCAGTGCCAGAACTAGCGGGAGGACAACCGGGGAGCTGTTTTTT.

This clonotype came up many times. The V and J genes are TRBV4-3 and TRBJ2-5; the D is unclear. V lost 1 base to trimming and J lost 8 bases, with 11 bases between them. The CDR3 consists of 13 residues. Germline CDR1 and CDR2: LGHNA and YSLEER. The DNA for the CDR3 is TGCGCCAGCAGCCAAGTCCCGCGGCAAACCCAGTACTTC. It is translated as CASSQVPRQTQYF.

At least ten counts were recorded for this clonotype. The J gene is TRBJ2-7, the V gene TRBV12-3 or TRBV12-4; 9 bases are a match to TRBD1. The V segment lost 5 bases and the J segment 1 base; nucleotides outside the gene matches: 3. This CDR3 has 14 residues. The CDR3 coding sequence is TGTGCCAGCAGTCGACAGGGGGTTTCCTACGAGCAGTACTTC. This codes for CASSRQGVSYEQYF.

This clonotype was picked up many times. The V gene is TRBV6-5, the J gene TRBJ2-7, with 7 positions matching TRBD2. Germline values: CDR1 MNHEY, CDR2 SVGAGI. After removal of 8 bases from V and 3 bases from J, the junction contained 1 base not matched to a gene. CDR3 length: 11 amino acids. CDR3 sequence (DNA): TGTGCCAGCGGGAGGGACTACGAGCAGTACTTC. This translates into CASGRDYEQYF.